This TCR beta chain was recovered during a study of blood T cell repertoires in COVID-19. About the research overall: From the United States, Italy and Spain came samples of acute and convalescent COVID-19. Nucleic acid was either cDNA or gDNA, and it came from T cells, B-cell-depleted T cells, or PBMCs.

V shed 5 bases and J shed 4 bases, with 14 bases lying between them. Germline values: CDR1 SEHNR, CDR2 FQNEAQ (reference sequence). The CDR3 sequence is 15 residues long. Followed longitudinally, the Seattle patients had been enrolled during active infection. Authors' data handling: Reference gene primer amplification in the assay estimated nucleated cell counts. Measured with immunoSEQ multiplex PCR; TCRdb has only the in-frame clones, and not every one. V and J calls and clone size come straight from that table; D and trimming were deduced from the DNA. The sample includes about 96,000 clones, roughly 90% seen only once; the top ten take about 4.2%.

The source of this sequence is a human donor with COVID-19, enrolled during active disease. The donor label of this sample is uncertain. The chain recombines TRBV7-9 with TRBJ2-2, with D unclear. What was sequenced was peripheral blood. The CDR3 bases are TGTGCCAGCAGCCCTGACCGCGGCTCCACCGGGGAGCTGTTTTTT. It is translated as CASSPDRGSTGELFF. The whole variable domain, remainder taken from reference TRBV7-9 and TRBJ2-2, is DTGVSQNPRHKITKRGQNVTFRCDPISEHNRLYWYRQTLGQGPEFLTYFQNEAQLEKSRLLSDRFSAERPKGSFSTLEIQRTEQGDSAMYLCASSPDRGSTGELFFGEGSRLTVL.